The rows below give T cell receptor beta chains drawn from one sample of a study of T-cell memory formation after mild COVID-19. Using its own MiXCR run on the 5' RACE reads, TCRdb lists one record per CDR3 protein. The sample holds about 290,000 distinct CDR3 sequences, 15% seen once. Sequencing used PBMCs or a T cell subset sorted from them (not recorded which). Source of these receptors: a man younger than 30 who had mild COVID-19 (a few samples of this study predate the infection). Cell type and time point are not known. CDR3s include the opening cysteine and the closing phenylalanine or tryptophan. D genes are given only for firm matches. The listing skips clone size in some rows; elsewhere it reads once, few, many or a size class.

TRBV7-2	-	TRBJ1-1	few	TGTGCCAGCAGCGGCGGGACCTACACTGAAGCTTTCTTT	CASSGGTYTEAFF
TRBV4-2	TRBD2	TRBJ2-4	few	TGTGCCAGCAGCCGAACTAGCGGGGGGGCGGAAAACATTCAGTACTTC	CASSRTSGGAENIQYF
TRBV7-6	-	TRBJ2-2	-	TGTGCCAGCAGCTTACTACTAAAGGGCCAGCTGCGGACCGGGGAGCTGTTTTTT	CASSLLLKGQLRTGELFF
TRBV5-1	-	TRBJ1-3	few	TGCGCCAGCAGCCTAAAGGTGTCGCATCACTCTGGAAACACCATATATTTT	CASSLKVSHHSGNTIYF
TRBV19	TRBD2	TRBJ2-5	-	TGTGCCAGTACCTCGGCCAGCGGGGATCCTCAAGAGACCCAGTACTTC	CASTSASGDPQETQYF
TRBV5-1	-	TRBJ1-4	-	TGCGCCAGCACCCCAGACTCAACTAATGAAAAACTGTTTTTT	CASTPDSTNEKLFF
TRBV6-2/TRBV6-3	-	TRBJ2-1	few	TGTGCCAGCAGCCAACAGGAACGACCAGCGGGTGAGCAGTTCTTC	CASSQQERPAGEQFF
TRBV18	TRBD2	TRBJ2-3	-	TGTGCCAGCTCACCACCCGAGCGGGGGCGCACCTCCACAGATACGCAGTATTTT	CASSPPERGRTSTDTQYF
TRBV6-5	-	TRBJ2-7	-	TGTGCCAGCAGTTATGGGGCGGACGCCTACGAGCAGTACTTC	CASSYGADAYEQYF
TRBV6-1	-	TRBJ1-5	-	TGTGCCAGCAGCCAGGGGTCGGGCAATCAGCCCCAGCATTTT	CASSQGSGNQPQHF
TRBV3-1	-	TRBJ2-3	few	TGTGCCAGCAGCCAGGGGACTGGATCGGATACGCAGTATTTT	CASSQGTGSDTQYF
TRBV5-4	TRBD1	TRBJ2-7	-	TGTGCCAGCAGCCCCGGGACAGGGGGCCGGGAGCAGTACTTC	CASSPGTGGREQYF
TRBV28	-	TRBJ1-1	-	TGTGCCGCGTTAAGTATCGTGGTCCCCTTCACTGAAGCTTTCTTT	CAALSIVVPFTEAFF
TRBV25-1	-	TRBJ2-3	few	TGTGCCAGCGGTTCCCTGAGACACACAGATACGCAGTATTTT	CASGSLRHTDTQYF
TRBV5-1	TRBD1	TRBJ1-2	few	TGCGCCAGCAGCGCTACGGACAGGGGATATGGCTACACCTTC	CASSATDRGYGYTF
TRBV7-8	TRBD1	TRBJ2-5	-	TGTGCCAGCAGCTTCGTAGACAGGGGGATGAAGACCCAGTACTTC	CASSFVDRGMKTQYF
TRBV24-1	TRBD1	TRBJ2-7	few	TGTGCCACCAGTGATTTGCCGGGACAGATATACTACGAGCAGTACTTC	CATSDLPGQIYYEQYF